Presented here are 5 T cell receptor beta chains from one specimen sequenced in a study of early stage breast cancer tumors. This table comes from immunoSEQ multiplex PCR, and its TCRdb copy is limited to in-frame clones, with some not included. The data contain roughly 30,000 clones, roughly 81% of them singletons. Sequencing was done on a sample of breast tumor tissue. Receptors were obtained from a person aged 25 to 39 with breast cancer.

This clone is a singleton in its sample. CDR3 sequence (DNA): TGTGCCAGTAGAAAACTAGCGGGAGTTAGTACCGGGGAGCTGTTTTTT. Its translation: CASRKLAGVSTGELFF. The chain combines TRBV19 with TRBJ2-2; 11 bases fit TRBD2. This CDR3 is 16 amino acids long. Trimming cost V 6 bases and J 5 bases; bases outside gene matches: 8. CDR1 and CDR2 (germline): LNHDA, SQIVND (reference sequence). Complete variable domain (other parts from reference TRBV19 and TRBJ2-2): DGGITQSPKYLFRKEGQNVTLSCEQNLNHDAMYWYRQDPGQGLRLIYYSQIVNDFQKGDIAEGYSVSREKKESFPLTVTSAQKNPTAFYLCASRKLAGVSTGELFFGEGSRLTVL.

This sequence joins TRBV4-2 and TRBJ2-1; 8 nucleotides match TRBD2. The CDR3 covers 17 residues. V gave up 1 base and J gave up 7 bases; unmatched junction bases: 12. The germline CDR1 and CDR2 sequences are LGHNA and YNFKEQ. Written as DNA, the CDR3 is TGTGCCAGCAGCCAAGCTCACACAGCGGGAGTTGGGAATGAGCAGTTCTTC. This encodes CASSQAHTAGVGNEQFF.

This clone appeared once. The chain joins TRBV7-2 to TRBJ2-3; tentatively, D is TRBD2 (5 bases). V was cut by 3 bases and J by 2 bases, with 9 bases left in between. CDR3 length: 14 residues. Germline-derived CDR1 and CDR2 are SGHTA and FQGNSA. For the CDR3, the DNA is TGTGCCAGCAGCTTCGGACTTGACACAGATACGCAGTATTTT. This sequence encodes CASSFGLDTDTQYF.

J is TRBJ1-4 and V is TRBV29-1; the D gene is possibly TRBD1 (5 bases). The CDR3 sequence is 14 residues long. Germline values: CDR1 SQVTM, CDR2 ANQGSEA. V was shortened by 4 bases and J by 10 bases, with 19 bases between the two germline ends. In nucleotides, the CDR3 is TGCAGCGTTGGGGGTAGGACCAGGGATGGAAAACTGTTTTTT. Translating gives CSVGGRTRDGKLFF.

Concerning this clone: This sample also contains other DNA sequences that code for the same CDR3. The chain couples TRBV19 to TRBJ2-2, with D perhaps TRBD1 (5 bases). Germline CDR1 LNHDA, CDR2 SQIVND (reference sequence). V lost 8 bases, J lost 5 bases, and 12 bases lay in between. This CDR3 comprises 13 residues. The CDR3 here is CASRPQGTGELFF. The CDR3 DNA reads TGTGCCAGTCGACCCCAGGGAACCGGGGAGCTGTTTTTT.